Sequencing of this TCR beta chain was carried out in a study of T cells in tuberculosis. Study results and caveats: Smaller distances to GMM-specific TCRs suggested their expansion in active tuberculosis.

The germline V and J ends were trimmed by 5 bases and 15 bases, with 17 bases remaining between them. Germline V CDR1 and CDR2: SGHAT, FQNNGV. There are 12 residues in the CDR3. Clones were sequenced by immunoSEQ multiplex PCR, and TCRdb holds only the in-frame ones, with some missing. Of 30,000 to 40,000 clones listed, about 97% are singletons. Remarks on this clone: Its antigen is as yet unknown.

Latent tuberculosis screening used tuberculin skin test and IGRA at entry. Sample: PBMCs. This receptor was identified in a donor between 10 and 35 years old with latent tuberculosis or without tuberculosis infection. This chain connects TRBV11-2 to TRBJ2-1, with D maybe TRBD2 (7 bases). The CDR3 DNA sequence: TGTGCCAGCAGCCTAGGGGGGGTTCGGCCGTTCTTC. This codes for CASSLGGVRPFF.